Below are 24 T cell receptor beta chains sequenced from a single sample in a study of T cell repertoires in cytomegalovirus infection. TCRdb analysed the reads with MiXCR anew, one entry per CDR3 protein. The repertoire holds 900,000 to 950,000 distinct CDR3 sequences, with about a third as singletons. No antigen has been assigned to these receptors. The source material was cultured CD8+ T cells from PBMCs, sampled from culture after CMV antigen stimulation. The source of these receptors is a human donor in good health (CMV status not recorded). Some clones in this sample may be carry-over from other donors' samples.

This chain joins TRBV4-1 and TRBJ2-2, with a tentative D call TRBD2 (7 bases). Trimming took 7 bases from V and 1 from J, leaving 13 bases between them. This CDR3 region has 15 residues. CDR1 MGHRA and CDR2 YSYEKL come from the germline V gene. CDR3 nucleotide sequence: TGCGCCAGCACCCCAAGGGGGGGGAACACCGGGGAGCTGTTTTTT. It is translated as CASTPRGGNTGELFF.

The chain is built from TRBV20-1 and TRBJ1-1; 10 bases line up with TRBD1. Germline V CDR1 and CDR2: DFQATT, SNEGSKA (reference sequence). The CDR3 has 14 amino acids. V trimming: 4 bases; J trimming: 0 bases; junction bases outside the gene matches: 2. CDR3 protein: CSANDRGLNTEAFF. As DNA, the CDR3 is TGCAGTGCTAACGACAGGGGGCTGAACACTGAAGCTTTCTTT.

The chain carries TRBV7-9 and TRBJ2-5, with D tentatively TRBD1 (5 bases). The CDR3 is 15 amino acids. V was clipped by 5 bases and J by 2 bases, with 15 bases between them. Germline V lookup: CDR1 SEHNR, CDR2 FQNEAQ (reference sequence). The CDR3 here is CASSPVGALQETQYF. CDR3 coding DNA: TGTGCCAGCAGCCCAGTTGGGGCCTTACAAGAGACCCAGTACTTC.

The chain recombines TRBV2 with TRBJ1-4; D ambiguous. The CDR3 runs 17 residues. Looked up from germline, CDR1 is SNHLY and CDR2 is FYNNEI. The V end was cut by 6 bases, the J end by 0 bases, with 17 bases between. The CDR3 protein is CASRSPAGPPTNEKLFF. In DNA form, the CDR3 reads TGTGCCAGCAGGAGCCCGGCAGGCCCTCCAACTAATGAAAAACTGTTTTTT.

In its sample, this clonotype was seen many times. The rearrangement uses TRBV15 and TRBJ2-1, with 8 bases identical to TRBD1. This CDR3 is built from 15 residues. J lost 12 bases, V lost 5 bases, and 15 bases had no gene match. Germline CDR1 reads LNHNV; CDR2 reads YYDKDF (reference sequence). CDR3 DNA sequence: TGTGCCACCAGCGGGGGGTTAGGACAGGGACGGAGGCAGTTCTTC. Residues: CATSGGLGQGRRQFF.

This clonotype was counted ten times or more. V is TRBV7-9 and J is TRBJ2-2; D is perhaps TRBD1 or TRBD2 (5 bases each). CDR1 is SEHNR, CDR2 FQNEAQ, per germline (reference sequence). The CDR3 is 16 amino acids. V was shortened by 7 bases and J by 5 bases, with 20 bases between the two germline ends. Here the CDR3 reads CASTERGTGWTGELFF. Written as DNA, the CDR3 is TGTGCCAGCACCGAAAGGGGAACGGGATGGACCGGGGAGCTGTTTTTT. The whole variable domain, filled in from reference TRBV7-9 and TRBJ2-2, reads DTGVSQNPRHKITKRGQNVTFRCDPISEHNRLYWYRQTLGQGPEFLTYFQNEAQLEKSRLLSDRFSAERPKGSFSTLEIQRTEQGDSAMYLCASTERGTGWTGELFFGEGSRLTVL.

This clonotype turned up a few times. The J gene is TRBJ1-1, the V gene TRBV27; TRBD1 might be the D (6 bases). V lost 5 bases to trimming and J lost 3 bases, with 16 bases between them. CDR1 MNHEY and CDR2 SMNVEV come from the germline V gene (reference sequence). This CDR3 is 15 amino acids long. CDR3 DNA sequence: TGTGCCAGCAGTGACCTATCGGACAGCTACACTGAAGCTTTCTTT. Amino acid sequence: CASSDLSDSYTEAFF.

This clonotype was observed at least ten times. V and J are TRBV7-2 and TRBJ2-3; D uncertain. The germline V gene encodes CDR1 SGHTA and CDR2 FQGNSA. The CDR3 has 13 amino acids. Trimming stripped 1 base from V and 4 bases from J, with 6 bases between. The CDR3 DNA follows: TGTGCCAGCAGCTTAGAAGTTTCAGATACGCAGTATTTT. This gives the protein CASSLEVSDTQYF.

The chain couples TRBV6-6 to TRBJ2-7; 8 positions match TRBD1. V was pared by 6 bases and J by 3 bases, with 16 bases of the junction left unmatched. CDR3 size: 17 residues. In germline, CDR1 is MNHNY, CDR2 SVGAGI (reference sequence). The CDR3: CASSKRQGANYYYEQYV. In nucleotides, the CDR3 is TGTGCCAGCAGCAAGCGGCAGGGGGCAAACTATTACTACGAGCAGTACGTC.

CDR3 DNA sequence: TGTGCCAGCAGCCCCACCCAGGGGTTGAGGTCCAATCAGCCCCAGCATTTT. Its translation: CASSPTQGLRSNQPQHF. The rearrangement links TRBV5-8 to TRBJ1-5, with TRBD1 as a possible D gene (6 bases). There are 17 residues in the CDR3. Trimming cost V 4 bases and J 3 bases, with 20 bases left between them. Germline CDR1 SGHTS, CDR2 YDEGEE.

The J gene is TRBJ2-7, the V gene TRBV19; TRBD1 or TRBD2 may be the D gene (5 bases each). V was pared by 7 bases and J by 5 bases, with 12 bases between. CDR3 length: 12 residues. Germline-derived CDR1 and CDR2 are LNHDA and SQIVND (reference sequence). For the CDR3, the DNA is TGTGCCAGTAAGGGACCGGAACACGAGCAGTACTTC. Protein product: CASKGPEHEQYF. The complete variable domain, with remaining parts taken from reference TRBV19 and TRBJ2-7, reads DGGITQSPKYLFRKEGQNVTLSCEQNLNHDAMYWYRQDPGQGLRLIYYSQIVNDFQKGDIAEGYSVSREKKESFPLTVTSAQKNPTAFYLCASKGPEHEQYFGPGTRLTVT.

The genes are TRBV5-5 and TRBJ1-2; tentative D call: TRBD1 (6 bases). Germline values: CDR1 SGHKS, CDR2 YYEKEE (reference sequence). CDR3 length: 17 residues. Trimming removed 2 bases from V and 0 bases from J, with 17 bases in between. This CDR3 is CASSFQGSPVTNYGYTF. In DNA form, the CDR3 reads TGTGCCAGCAGCTTTCAGGGGTCCCCCGTAACTAACTATGGCTACACCTTC.

This clonotype was seen repeatedly, ten times or more. The rearrangement joins TRBV7-6 to TRBJ2-3, with 11 bases identical to TRBD2. The CDR3 is 14 amino acids. The V gene end was trimmed by 5 bases and the J gene end by 5 bases; junction bases not matched to a gene: 3. The germline V gene has CDR1 SGHVS and CDR2 FNYEAQ. The CDR3 DNA is TGTGCCAGCAGCGGGACTAGCGGTGGAGATACGCAGTATTTT. Translated: CASSGTSGGDTQYF.

The chain recombines TRBV7-9 with TRBJ2-3; the D gene is possibly TRBD2 (5 bases). Per the germline V gene, CDR1 is SEHNR and CDR2 is FQNEAQ (reference sequence). CDR3 length: 15 residues. V lost 3 bases and J 0 bases, leaving 10 bases between the germline ends. CDR3 amino acids: CASSFGGFSTDTQYF. CDR3 nucleotides: TGTGCCAGCAGCTTCGGAGGATTTAGCACAGATACGCAGTATTTT.

This clonotype has a handful of counts. This sequence joins TRBV27 and TRBJ2-7, with a weak D call TRBD1 (6 bases). Germline V gene data show CDR1 as MNHEY and CDR2 as SMNVEV (reference sequence). V was cut by 2 bases and J by 5 bases, with 13 bases left in between. The CDR3 extends over 14 amino acids. CDR3 DNA: TGTGCCAGCAGTTTAAGGACAGCCACGGACGAGCAGTACTTC. The encoded protein is CASSLRTATDEQYF.

About this clonotype: As the CDR3 is not closed by the conserved phenylalanine or tryptophan, this likely results from a read error. This chain links TRBV7-6 with TRBJ2-2; 8 bases align to TRBD2. CDR3 length equals 20 residues. Trimming cost V 5 bases and J 4 bases; bases outside gene matches: 21. Germline values: CDR1 SGHVS, CDR2 FNYEAQ. The CDR3 nucleotides are TGTGCCAGCAGCCCTCGTCCGGGACTAGTGGGGGGGCCGGTCACCGGGGAGCTGTTTTTA. It encodes CASSPRPGLVGGPVTGELFL.

This clonotype was counted between two and nine times. CDR3 sequence (DNA): TGTGCCAGCAGACTAGAGCGGACTACCGGGGAGCTGTTTTTT. Protein product: CASRLERTTGELFF. The genes are TRBV6-5 and TRBJ2-2, with D perhaps TRBD2 (5 bases). CDR3 size: 14 residues. From germline, CDR1 is MNHEY and CDR2 SVGAGI. Trimming removed 6 bases at V and 5 bases at J, with 13 bases between.

The chain is built from TRBV28 and TRBJ2-1, with TRBD2 identical over 8 bases. Germline V gene sequence: CDR1 MDHEN, CDR2 SYDVKM. The CDR3 is 15 amino acids. V lost 4 bases, J lost 3 bases, and 5 bases stayed unmatched. This CDR3 reads CASSSRSGGYNEQFF. CDR3 bases: TGTGCCAGCAGTTCCAGAAGCGGGGGCTACAATGAGCAGTTCTTC.

J is TRBJ1-2 and V is TRBV29-1; a weak D match, TRBD1 (5 bases). Germline V CDR1 and CDR2: SQVTM, ANQGSEA. The CDR3 consists of 11 residues. Trimming pared 5 bases from V and 8 bases from J, leaving 12 bases between. This CDR3 is CSVPIRDGYTF. CDR3 nucleotide sequence: TGCAGCGTTCCCATACGGGACGGCTACACCTTC.

J is TRBJ1-1 and V is TRBV10-2; tentatively, D is TRBD1 (5 bases). CDR3 length: 13 amino acids. The germline V gene has CDR1 WSHSY and CDR2 SAAADI. The V and J ends lost 6 bases and 4 bases respectively, with 12 bases between them. Here the CDR3 DNA reads TGCGCCAGCAGGGGGTGGGGGAGCACTGAAGCTTTCTTT. It translates to CASRGWGSTEAFF.

The chain recombines TRBV7-9 with TRBJ1-1; D is perhaps TRBD1 (6 bases). The ends were cut back, 5 bases at V and 6 bases at J, with 16 bases in the middle. The length of the CDR3 is 14 residues. CDR1 SEHNR and CDR2 FQNEAQ come from the germline V gene (reference sequence). The CDR3 here is CASSAQGGGSEAFF. The CDR3 DNA is TGTGCCAGCAGCGCCCAAGGGGGGGGATCTGAAGCTTTCTTT. The whole variable domain, filled in from reference TRBV7-9 and TRBJ1-1, reads DTGVSQNPRHKITKRGQNVTFRCDPISEHNRLYWYRQTLGQGPEFLTYFQNEAQLEKSRLLSDRFSAERPKGSFSTLEIQRTEQGDSAMYLCASSAQGGGSEAFFGQGTRLTVV.

This clonotype was seen a handful of times. Germline is not matched at one junction end, which may reflect a read error. The chain is built from TRBV14 and TRBJ1-2; 9 bases are shared with TRBD1. The V gene's germline CDR1 is SGHDN and CDR2 FVKESK. The CDR3 has 14 residues. The DNA of the CDR3 is TGTGCCAGCAGCCAAGAGGACAGGGGCAATGGTTACACCTTC. Protein sequence: CASSQEDRGNGYTF.

The chain employs TRBV4-1 and TRBJ2-5, with a weak D call TRBD2 (5 bases). This CDR3 region has 15 residues. Trimming cost V 1 base and J 0 bases, with 9 bases left between them. Germline V lookup: CDR1 MGHRA, CDR2 YSYEKL. The CDR3 spells CASSQGREYQETQYF. In DNA, the CDR3 is TGCGCCAGCAGCCAAGGAAGGGAGTACCAAGAGACCCAGTACTTC.

The CDR3 here is CASSLAPGDTYEQYV. The CDR3 DNA follows: TGTGCCAGCAGCTTAGCCCCAGGGGACACCTACGAGCAGTACGTC. The chain joins TRBV7-8 to TRBJ2-7; TRBD1 is a possible D gene (6 bases). In germline, CDR1 is SGHVS, CDR2 FQNEAQ. V was pared by 0 bases and J by 2 bases, with 11 bases between. This CDR3 contains 15 residues.